This T cell receptor (beta chain) was identified during a study of immune characterization of retroperitoneal liposarcoma (dated by TCRdb to the late 2010s). The library was built by means of PCR. These reads were obtained on a NextSeq 500. TCRdb ran its own pipeline on the public reads, namely fastp trimming at Q25 and MiXCR clone calling, and kept in-frame beta chains. CDR3 protein duplicates are merged, each entry listing the most common genes and DNA. This sample gives about 10,000 distinct CDR3 sequences in total; over 35% of them show up just once. Of the sample, 10% is held by the ten largest clones. Taken from cysteine to phenylalanine, the CDR3 has 16 residues. The only DNA kept is the CDR3, 48 bases in frame from the first base. V and J are truncated by 2 bases and 1 base respectively, leaving an intervening sequence of 11 bases. Based on the germline V gene, the CDR1 and CDR2 sequences are SGHVS and FNYEAQ.

This clonotype was seen repeatedly, ten times or more. The antigen it binds to is not known. Per-nucleotide qualities are absent, and no much larger clonotype sits a single base away. Sequencing was done on a sample of tumor tissue. The sequence was collected from a female donor with retroperitoneal liposarcoma. The chain is assembled from TRBV7-6 and TRBJ2-2, with the D segment identity uncertain. Read as DNA, the sequence is TGTGCCAGCAGCTTACAGGTGGGGAAGAACACCGGGGAGCTGTTTTTT. Protein translation: CASSLQVGKNTGELFF.